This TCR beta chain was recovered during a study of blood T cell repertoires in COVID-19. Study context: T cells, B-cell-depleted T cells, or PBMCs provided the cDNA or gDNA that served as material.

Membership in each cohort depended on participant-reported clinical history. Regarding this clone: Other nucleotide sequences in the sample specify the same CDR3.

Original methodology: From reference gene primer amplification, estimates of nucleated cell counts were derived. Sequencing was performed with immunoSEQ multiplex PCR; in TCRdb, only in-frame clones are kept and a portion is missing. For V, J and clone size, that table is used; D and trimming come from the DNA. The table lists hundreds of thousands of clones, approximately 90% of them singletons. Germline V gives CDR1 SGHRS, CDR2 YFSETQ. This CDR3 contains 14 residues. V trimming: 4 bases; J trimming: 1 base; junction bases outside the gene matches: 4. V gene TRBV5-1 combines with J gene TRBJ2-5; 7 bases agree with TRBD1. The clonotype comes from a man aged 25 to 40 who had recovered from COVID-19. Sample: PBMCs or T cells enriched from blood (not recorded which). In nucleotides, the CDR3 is TGCGCCAGCAGCCCGGGGACAGCCCAAGAGACCCAGTACTTC. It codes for CASSPGTAQETQYF.